The clone carrying this T cell receptor beta chain was seen once. Its specificity is not known. This sample is drawn from a study of a mutant IDH1 vaccine in newly diagnosed glioma. Overall study context: The patients received vaccinations eight times, in weeks 1, 3, 5, 7, 11, 15, 19 and 23.

Trimming at V came to 4 bases and at J to 2 bases, leaving 3 bases not matched to a gene. The germline gives CDR1 SGHRS, CDR2 YFSETQ. This CDR3 has 14 residues. Study-wide findings and caveats: The vaccine induced immune responses, and these occurred in 80% to 95% of patients.

Time point described: week 23, last vaccination. A 20-mer mutant IDH1 peptide at 300 ug was injected subcutaneously with topical imiquimod. New astrocytomas of WHO grade 3 or 4 that were IDH1-mutant and ATRX-lost were found in the donors. Assay: immunoSEQ multiplex PCR; the TCRdb copy retains only in-frame clones and omits some. The table lists under 70,000 clones, under 90% of them singletons. The chain recombines TRBV5-1 with TRBJ2-7, with 10 bases fitting TRBD2. The sequenced sample was PBMCs, obtained from a glioma patient whose treatment included an IDH1 peptide vaccine. This clonotype was sampled from a young man with glioma. For the CDR3, the DNA is TGCGCCAGCAGCCCGCTAGCGGGGGCCTACGAGCAGTACTTC. Translating gives CASSPLAGAYEQYF.